This T cell receptor (beta chain) was identified in a study of OX40 agonist ivuxolimab in advanced cancers. V shed 1 base and J 4 bases; nucleotides not matched to a gene: 6. The germline V gene has CDR1 LGHNA and CDR2 YSLEER. There are 15 residues in the CDR3. TCRdb's table, derived via immunoSEQ multiplex PCR, lists solely in-frame clones and lacks some. The sample yields 90,000 to 100,000 clones, more than 85% seen once. Sequenced material: CD4+ or CD8+ T cells sorted from blood, taken in a trial of the OX40 agonist ivuxolimab. J is TRBJ1-1 and V is TRBV4-3; 7 nucleotides match TRBD1. This clonotype was obtained from an adult with an advanced solid tumor such as melanoma, head and neck, liver or kidney cancer. CDR3 sequence: CASSQVGGGGTEAFF. The DNA for the CDR3 is TGCGCCAGCAGCCAAGTAGGAGGGGGCGGCACTGAAGCTTTCTTT.